The source of this T cell receptor beta chain is a study of T cell repertoires in cytomegalovirus infection. From the reads, TCRdb called clonotypes with MiXCR, one entry per CDR3 protein. The sample lists a few hundred thousand distinct CDR3 sequences, under 35% occurring once. In its sample, this clonotype was seen many times. What it binds is not known. V was clipped by 3 bases and J by 8 bases, with 13 bases between them. The CDR3 length is 12 residues. Looked up from germline, CDR1 is DFQATT and CDR2 is SNEGSKA (reference sequence). This clonotype was sampled from a human donor in good health (CMV status not recorded). Some clones in this sample may be carry-over from other donors' samples. The chain couples TRBV20-1 to TRBJ1-2; TRBD1 might be the D (5 bases). The sequencing used cultured PBMCs, collected from culture after CMV antigen stimulation. CDR3 sequence (DNA): TGCAGTGCTAGCAAGGGGTCGCAAGGCTACACCTTC. Encoded protein: CSASKGSQGYTF.